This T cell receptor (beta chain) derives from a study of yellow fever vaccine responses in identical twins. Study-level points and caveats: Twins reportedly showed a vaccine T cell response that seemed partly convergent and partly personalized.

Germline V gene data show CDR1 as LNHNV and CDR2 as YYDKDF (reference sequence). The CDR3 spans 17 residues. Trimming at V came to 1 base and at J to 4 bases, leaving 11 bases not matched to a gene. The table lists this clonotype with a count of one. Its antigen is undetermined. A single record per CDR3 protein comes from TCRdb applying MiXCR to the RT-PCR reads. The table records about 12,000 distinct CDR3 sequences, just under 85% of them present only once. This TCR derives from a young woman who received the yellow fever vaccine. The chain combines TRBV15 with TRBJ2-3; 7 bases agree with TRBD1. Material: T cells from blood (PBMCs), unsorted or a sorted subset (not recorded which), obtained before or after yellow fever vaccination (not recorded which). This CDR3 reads CATSRGWGTDISDTQYF. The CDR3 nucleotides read TGTGCCACCAGCAGAGGGTGGGGGACAGATATTTCAGATACGCAGTATTTT.